This TCR beta chain was identified during a study of T-cell memory formation after mild COVID-19. General study points: Clonal second-wave expansions that peaked on day 37 had unconfirmed SARS-CoV-2 specificity. A balance of CD4 and CD8 characterized clones contracting day 15 to 85, whereas later expanders leaned CD4+. Pre-infection memory harbored some responding clones, suggesting cross-reactive memory joined.

Germline CDR1 is MNHNS and CDR2 is SASEGT. The CDR3 loop spans 14 amino acids. Between the trimmed V and J ends, which lost 5 bases and 4 bases, there was a span of 14 bases. This clonotype has a handful of counts. The antigen remains unidentified. TCRdb analysed the 5' RACE reads with MiXCR anew, one entry per CDR3 protein. The sample includes 150,000 to 200,000 distinct CDR3 sequences, roughly 15% of them seen just once. Source material: PBMCs or a T cell subset sorted from them (not recorded which). The chain carries TRBV6-1 and TRBJ1-1, with D tentatively TRBD1 (6 bases). The TCR was taken from an adult woman who had mild COVID-19 (a few samples of this study predate the infection). Cell type and time point are not known. CDR3 residues: CASSTIGQFTEAFF. The CDR3, as DNA: TGTGCCAGCAGTACGATCGGACAGTTCACTGAAGCTTTCTTT.